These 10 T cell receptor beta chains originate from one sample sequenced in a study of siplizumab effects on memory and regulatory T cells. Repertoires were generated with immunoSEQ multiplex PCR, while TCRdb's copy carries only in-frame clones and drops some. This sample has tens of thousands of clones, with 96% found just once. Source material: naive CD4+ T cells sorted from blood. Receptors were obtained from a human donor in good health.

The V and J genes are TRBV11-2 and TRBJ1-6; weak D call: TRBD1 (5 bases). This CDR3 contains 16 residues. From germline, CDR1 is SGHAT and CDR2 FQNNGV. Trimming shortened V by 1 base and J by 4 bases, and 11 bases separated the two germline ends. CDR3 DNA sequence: TGTGCCAGCAGCTTAGCTAAAGGGACGTATAATTCACCCCTCCACTTT. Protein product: CASSLAKGTYNSPLHF.

CDR3 residues: CASSSATGNPYEQYF. CDR3 sequence (DNA): TGTGCCAGCAGCTCGGCTACAGGGAACCCCTACGAGCAGTACTTC. This chain joins TRBV5-6 and TRBJ2-7, with TRBD1 as a possible D gene (6 bases). Germline CDR1 is SGHDT and CDR2 is YYEEEE. Trimming cost V 3 bases and J 2 bases, with 15 bases left between them. The CDR3 sequence is 15 residues long. Based on the CDR3 plus reference TRBV5-6 and TRBJ2-7, the full variable domain is DAGVTQSPTHLIKTRGQQVTLRCSPKSGHDTVSWYQQALGQGPQFIFQYYEEEERQRGNFPDRFSGHQFPNYSSELNVNALLLGDSALYLCASSSATGNPYEQYFGPGTRLTVT.

This CDR3 reads CASSFPGTEAGNTIYF. As DNA, the CDR3 is TGTGCCAGCAGCTTCCCCGGGACAGAGGCGGGAAACACCATATATTTT. This rearrangement joins TRBV7-6 to TRBJ1-3, with 7 bases matching TRBD1. V was clipped by 3 bases and J by 4 bases; unmatched bases: 9. The CDR3 spans 16 residues. Germline CDR1 is SGHVS and CDR2 is FNYEAQ.

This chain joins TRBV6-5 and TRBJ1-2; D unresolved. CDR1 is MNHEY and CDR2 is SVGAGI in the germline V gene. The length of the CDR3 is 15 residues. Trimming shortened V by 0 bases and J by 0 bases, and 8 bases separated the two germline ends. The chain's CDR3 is CASSYSHKANYGYTF. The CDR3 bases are TGTGCCAGCAGTTACTCGCACAAGGCTAACTATGGCTACACCTTC.

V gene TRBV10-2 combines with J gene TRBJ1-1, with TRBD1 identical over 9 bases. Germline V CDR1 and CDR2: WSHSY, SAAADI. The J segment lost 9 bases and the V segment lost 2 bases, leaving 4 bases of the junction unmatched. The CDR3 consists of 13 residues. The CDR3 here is CASSELNRGQAFF. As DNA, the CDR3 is TGCGCCAGCAGTGAGCTAAACAGGGGGCAAGCTTTCTTT.

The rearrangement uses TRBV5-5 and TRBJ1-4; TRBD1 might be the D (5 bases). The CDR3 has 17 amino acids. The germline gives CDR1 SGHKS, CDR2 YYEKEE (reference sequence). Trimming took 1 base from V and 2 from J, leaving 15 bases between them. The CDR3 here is CASSLFSGGRTNEKLFF. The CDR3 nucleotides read TGTGCCAGCAGCTTGTTCTCCGGGGGTAGGACTAATGAAAAACTGTTTTTT.

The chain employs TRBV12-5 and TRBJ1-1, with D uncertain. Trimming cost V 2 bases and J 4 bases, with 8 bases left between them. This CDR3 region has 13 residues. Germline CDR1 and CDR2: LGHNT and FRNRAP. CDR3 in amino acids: CASGLWTGTEAFF. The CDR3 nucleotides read TGTGCTAGTGGTTTGTGGACTGGCACTGAAGCTTTCTTT.

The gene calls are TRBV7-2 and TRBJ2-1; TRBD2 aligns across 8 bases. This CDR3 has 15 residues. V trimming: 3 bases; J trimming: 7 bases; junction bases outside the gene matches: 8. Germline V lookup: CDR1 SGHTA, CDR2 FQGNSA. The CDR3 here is CASSLGLGGQNEQFF. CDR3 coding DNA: TGTGCCAGCAGCTTGGGACTAGGTGGGCAGAATGAGCAGTTCTTC.

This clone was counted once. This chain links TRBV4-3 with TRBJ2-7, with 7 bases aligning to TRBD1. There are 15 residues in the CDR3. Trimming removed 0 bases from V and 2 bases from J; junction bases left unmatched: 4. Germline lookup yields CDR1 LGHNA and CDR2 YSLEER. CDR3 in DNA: TGCGCCAGCAGCCAAGAACAGGGGTTAGCCTACGAGCAGTACTTC. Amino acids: CASSQEQGLAYEQYF.

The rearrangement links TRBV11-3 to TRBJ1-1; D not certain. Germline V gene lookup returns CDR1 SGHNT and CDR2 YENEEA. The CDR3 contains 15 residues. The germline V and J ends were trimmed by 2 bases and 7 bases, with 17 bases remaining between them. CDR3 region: CASSLFYPLEVEAFF. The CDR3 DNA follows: TGTGCCAGCAGCTTATTTTACCCTCTGGAGGTTGAAGCTTTCTTT. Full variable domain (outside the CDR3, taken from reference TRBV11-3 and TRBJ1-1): EAGVVQSPRYKIIEKKQPVAFWCNPISGHNTLYWYLQNLGQGPELLIRYENEEAVDDSQLPKDRFSAERLKGVDSTLKIQPAELGDSAVYLCASSLFYPLEVEAFFGQGTRLTVV.